These T cell receptor beta chains were read from a single sample in a study of blood T cell repertoires in COVID-19. Here immunoSEQ multiplex PCR was the method, and the copy in TCRdb shows in-frame clones only, minus some. In the table there are 84,000 or so clones, roughly 77% of which are singletons. Sequencing input: peripheral blood. These receptors were obtained from a human donor in a cohort sampled during active COVID-19. The CDR3 runs from the conserved cysteine through the conserved F or W. The D gene is left open where the match is weak. Only part of the rows carry a size: once, few, many, or a class if the clone is expanded.

V	J	D	size	DNA	CDR3
TRBV30	TRBJ1-6	-	once	TGTGCCTGGAGTGCAGGGGCCAATTCACCCCTCCACTTT	CAWSAGANSPLHF
TRBV6-5	TRBJ1-1	-	-	TGTGCCAGCAGTTACTATCGGGGGTTGAACACTGAAGCTTTCTTT	CASSYYRGLNTEAFF
TRBV6-5	TRBJ2-4	TRBD1	-	TGTGCCAGCAGGGACAGGGGGCAGGCCATTCAGTACTTC	CASRDRGQAIQYF
TRBV6-5	TRBJ2-1	TRBD2	-	TGTGCCAGCAATAGGCCGGGAGGGCATGAGCAGTTCTTC	CASNRPGGHEQFF
TRBV24-1	TRBJ1-1	TRBD1	-	TGTGCCACCAGTGAGACAGGGGGACGAACTGAAGCTTTCTTT	CATSETGGRTEAFF
TRBV3-1/TRBV3-2	TRBJ1-1	-	-	TGTGCCAGCAGCCGGGGGACACCCGGAGATGAAGCTTTCTTT	CASSRGTPGDEAFF
TRBV21-1	TRBJ1-5	-	-	TGTGCCAGCAGCAAAAGCAGGGGGTATCAGCCCCAGCATTTT	CASSKSRGYQPQHF
TRBV5-4	TRBJ1-4	TRBD1	once	TGTGCCAGCAGCTTGACAGGGGGGGCTAATGAAAAACTGTTTTTT	CASSLTGGANEKLFF
TRBV18	TRBJ2-7	-	-	TGTGCCAGCTCACCCCACTCCCAGGGGCAGGTCGAGCAGTACTTC	CASSPHSQGQVEQYF
TRBV18	TRBJ2-1	TRBD1	once	TGTGCCAGCTCGGGACAGGGGGCGGGATACGATGAGCAGTTCTTC	CASSGQGAGYDEQFF
TRBV4-1	TRBJ1-2	-	-	TGCGCCAGCAGCCAAAGCCAGGGGCGAGCTTATGGCTACACCTTC	CASSQSQGRAYGYTF
TRBV27	TRBJ1-5	-	-	TGTGCCAGCCAGCAGGGGACCGGCAATCAGCCCCAGCATTTT	CASQQGTGNQPQHF
TRBV6-1	TRBJ1-5	-	-	TGTGCCAGCAGTGAAAGGCGAGGGAACAATCAGCCCCAGCATTTT	CASSERRGNNQPQHF
TRBV7-2	TRBJ1-6	TRBD1	-	TGTGCCAGCAGCTTCGGGACAGATTCACCCCTCCACTTT	CASSFGTDSPLHF
TRBV6-1	TRBJ1-5	-	-	TGTGCCAGCAGTGAATTCAGGGGTATTAGCAATCAGCCCCAGCATTTT	CASSEFRGISNQPQHF
TRBV5-1	TRBJ2-3	TRBD1	-	TGCGCCAGCGCCCAGTGGGGGGACAGGGATTCGACAGATACGCAGTATTTT	CASAQWGDRDSTDTQYF
TRBV30	TRBJ2-7	TRBD1	-	TGTGCCTGGAGCCATACGGGGACAGGGGGCTTTAGTGGGTCCTACGAGCAGTACTTC	CAWSHTGTGGFSGSYEQYF
TRBV15	TRBJ2-1	TRBD2	-	TGTGCCACCAGCACTCTAGCGGGGGGATATGGTGAGCAGTTCTTC	CATSTLAGGYGEQFF
TRBV5-5	TRBJ2-5	TRBD2	-	TGTGCCAGCAGCGTGGGGCGGGGGGAGACCCAGTACTTC	CASSVGRGETQYF
TRBV5-1	TRBJ2-5	-	-	TGCGCCAGCAGCACCCCGGGAAGCGAGGAGACCCAGTACTTC	CASSTPGSEETQYF
TRBV9	TRBJ2-7	-	-	TGTGCCAGCAGCGTATCCCCGCTCCGGAGTTCAGACGAGCAGTACTTC	CASSVSPLRSSDEQYF
TRBV18	TRBJ1-6	-	-	TGTGCCAGCTCCTTAATCATGGGGCCAGAGAATTCACCCCTCCACTTT	CASSLIMGPENSPLHF
TRBV7-3	TRBJ2-6	-	-	TGTGCCAGCAGCTTTATTACGAGGGGGGCCAACGTCCTGACTTTC	CASSFITRGANVLTF
TRBV19	TRBJ2-4	TRBD1	-	TGTGCCAGTAGTATCTTTAGGACAGGGGGAATCGGGGCCAAAAACATTCAGTACTTC	CASSIFRTGGIGAKNIQYF
TRBV6-5	TRBJ2-5	-	-	TGTGCCAGCCAACAGGGCCAAGAGACCCAGTACTTC	CASQQGQETQYF
TRBV7-2	TRBJ1-4	-	-	TGTGCCAGCAGCCCCCGGGCCACGGGGGAAAAACTGTTTTTT	CASSPRATGEKLFF
TRBV16	TRBJ2-7	-	-	TGTGCCAGCAGCCAGTCCCTGGGACAAATGTACGAGCAGTACTTC	CASSQSLGQMYEQYF
TRBV28	TRBJ2-7	-	-	TGTGCCAGCAGTCGCCCTCTACAGGGCCACGAGCAGTACTTC	CASSRPLQGHEQYF
TRBV27	TRBJ2-1	TRBD2	-	TGTGCCAGCAGTTGGGAGGGGTTCAGGAATGAGCAGTTCTTC	CASSWEGFRNEQFF